Below, one TCR beta chain is given with its context. The data were taken from a study of cytomegalovirus exposure and HLA in healthy donors. Clones were read by immunoSEQ multiplex PCR, and TCRdb kept only the in-frame ones, dropping some. The data hold approximately 200,000 clones, with 81% observed a single time. Germline trimming cut 6 bases from V and 11 bases from J; bases unmatched to any gene: 6. This CDR3 region has 11 residues. In germline, CDR1 is MDHEN, CDR2 SYDVKM. The TCR originated in a woman aged 25-40 years in good health and CMV-seronegative. The sample taken for sequencing was PBMCs. The V gene is TRBV28, the J gene TRBJ1-1; the match to TRBD1 covers 7 bases. The CDR3 is CASSPAQGAFF. The CDR3 region has the DNA TGTGCCAGCAGCCCCGCACAGGGGGCTTTCTTT.